The source of this T cell receptor (beta chain) is a study of graft-versus-host responses after intestinal transplantation. Study as a whole: Each transplant was multivisceral, liver-intestinal, or isolated intestinal.

About this clone itself: Antigen: not known.

Germline CDR1 SGHNT, CDR2 YYREEE (reference sequence). V was pared by 0 bases and J by 8 bases, with 6 bases of the junction left unmatched. The CDR3 is made up of 15 amino acids. The repertoire was sequenced with immunoSEQ multiplex PCR; TCRdb's copy has only in-frame clones and lacks some. The data contain 90,000 to 120,000 clones, roughly 87% of them singletons. J is TRBJ2-1 and V is TRBV5-4; the match to TRBD2 covers 9 bases. The sample was unstimulated CD4+ T cells sorted from spleen or lymph node cells, taken before intestinal transplant. The clonotype was recovered from a human donor who received an intestinal transplant. As DNA, the CDR3 is TGTGCCAGCAGCTTGGTTGGTAGCGGGAGCCATGAGCAGTTCTTC. It translates to CASSLVGSGSHEQFF.